This paragraph covers one T cell receptor beta chain sequence. The sample is drawn from a study of shared clonotypes between healthy human individuals. CDR3 size: 15 residues. Sequencing was at deep level. TCRdb keeps only in-frame clones here, not all; method: immunoSEQ multiplex PCR. The sample includes about 480,000 clones, almost 80% of them seen just once. Sequencing used PBMCs. The J gene is TRBJ1-3, the V gene TRBV21-1; the table calls TRBD1, which could not be checked here. TRBV21-1 is annotated as a pseudogene. The receptor's source is a woman aged 40 to 49 in good health. Some clones in this sample may be carry-over from other donors' samples. The CDR3 here is CASSKVGGPGNTIYF. DNA for the CDR3: TGTGCCAGCAGCAAAGTAGGGGGCCCTGGAAACACCATATATTTT.